The 5 T cell receptor beta chains below come from one sample, sequenced in a study of low-dose radiotherapy and immunotherapy resistance in tumors (dated by TCRdb to 2021 to 2024). Sequencing relied on an Illumina HiSeq 2500. To make first-strand cDNA, Superscript III was used along with a set of TRAV- and TRBV-specific primers so that both the TCRalpha and TCRbeta chains were covered. TCRs were amplified for 15 to 20 PCR cycles with Phusion, using a constant-region primer paired with the adapter attached to the V primers. The public reads were reprocessed in TCRdb via fastp at Q25 and MiXCR, keeping in-frame beta chains. All rows with the same CDR3 protein become a single entry with the most common DNA and genes. Here the sample has fewer than 110,000 distinct CDR3 sequences; about 20% occur a single time. The top ten clonotypes cover 4.1% of the sample. Sample time point, as interpreted from the label and publication: after trial treatment. The treatment or condition label of this sample denotes: LDRT plus nivolumab, ipilimumab, low-dose cyclophosphamide and aspirin (RACIN trial).

The input for sequencing was PBMCs, taken after low-dose radiotherapy plus immunotherapy. All receptors come from a male donor with prostate cancer.

Ten or more counts support this clonotype. This rearrangement joins TRBV12-3 or TRBV12-4 to TRBJ2-3, with D tentatively TRBD1 or TRBD2 (6 bases each). V shed 3 bases and J shed 5 bases, with 18 bases lying between them. The CDR3 runs to 16 residues. In DNA, the CDR3 is TGTGCCAGCAGTTTTAATCTTAGGGGGGCGGAAGATACGCAGTATTTT. Translating it yields CASSFNLRGAEDTQYF.

The table lists this clonotype with many counts. CDR3 DNA sequence: TGTGCCAGTAGTAGTCCGGGACTAGCATCCAATGAGCAGTTCTTC. Translated: CASSSPGLASNEQFF. The chain has TRBV19 and TRBJ2-1; 9 bases map to TRBD2. The V gene's germline CDR1 is LNHDA and CDR2 SQIVND (reference sequence). The CDR3 runs 15 residues. The V and J ends lost 4 bases and 6 bases, in that order; junction bases with no gene match: 7.

In its sample, this clonotype was seen many times. The chain is built from TRBV2 and TRBJ2-7; 11 bases align to TRBD2. CDR1 SNHLY and CDR2 FYNNEI come from the germline V gene. V lost 7 bases, J lost 0 bases, and 2 bases stayed unmatched. This CDR3 comprises 14 residues. The CDR3 bases are TGTGCCAGCAATCTAGCGGGGGGCTCCTACGAGCAGTACTTC. Protein: CASNLAGGSYEQYF.

This clonotype was observed at least ten times. The V call is TRBV29-1, the J call TRBJ1-1; D uncertain. Germline V gives CDR1 SQVTM, CDR2 ANQGSEA. V was trimmed by 5 bases and J by 8 bases, leaving 12 bases between them. This CDR3 spans 11 amino acids. The CDR3 is CSVPDPTEAFF. The CDR3 nucleotides are TGCAGCGTTCCAGACCCGACGGAAGCTTTCTTT. The whole variable domain, filled in from reference TRBV29-1 and TRBJ1-1, reads SAVISQKPSRDICQRGTSLTIQCQVDSQVTMMFWYRQQPGQSLTLIATANQGSEATYESGFVIDKFPISRPNLTFSTLTVSNMSPEDSSIYLCSVPDPTEAFFGQGTRLTVV.

The chain uses TRBV7-8 and TRBJ2-1; no reliable D call. Germline V gene lookup returns CDR1 SGHVS and CDR2 FQNEAQ. Trimming cost V 1 base and J 1 base, with 11 bases left between them. CDR3 length: 16 residues. In nucleotides, the CDR3 is TGTGCCAGCAGCTTAGTAGGTGGGGTATCCTACAATGAGCAGTTCTTC. This gives the protein CASSLVGGVSYNEQFF.